The T cell receptor (beta chain) described here comes from a study of blood T cell repertoires in COVID-19 (dated by TCRdb to about 2020). For the wider study: Samples covering the acute and convalescent phases of COVID-19 were provided by collaborators in the United States, Italy and Spain. Samples came from the ongoing ImmuneRACE study (first 160 participants) plus 1,254 subjects from 6 global collaborators. The material from the prospective study consisted of cDNA or gDNA derived from T cells, B-cell-depleted T cells, or PBMCs. HLA class I and class II types, where available, came from metadata supplied by the sample provider rather than from assay-based typing. The repertoires were released in a freely available public database meant as a resource for research on the immune response to SARS-CoV-2. Sample metadata almost always included a de-identified subject ID, COVID-19 status, age in years and sex. The dataset comprised deeply sampled blood TCRbeta repertoires from subjects exposed to, actively infected with, or recovered from COVID-19.

Study-wide conclusions, independent of this receptor: The quantity of clinical and demographic metadata differed by source and by participant and was supplied without curation.

Participants in the prospective study were aged roughly 18 to 100 years, lived in 20 to 30 United States geographic areas, and enrolled through a virtual design. In the prospective study, cohorts were assigned on the basis of participant-reported clinical history obtained from a screening survey and a study questionnaire. Recovered participants in ImmuneRACE Cohort 3 were defined as having two consecutive negative NP/OP PCR tests, clearance from a healthcare professional, or resolution of symptoms. In the prospective study, mobile phlebotomists collected whole blood, serum and a nasopharyngeal or oropharyngeal swab from each participant. Participants in the prospective study had the option to provide additional blood draws and questionnaires over a roughly 2-month period. Before DNA extraction, prospective study blood samples were shipped either frozen or at room temperature. The CDR3 starts with the cysteine, ends with the phenylalanine, and has 14 residues. Of all the DNA, just the CDR3 is kept, 42 bases in frame from base 1. Unmatched junction bases come to 10, with V trimmed by 5 bases and J by 10 bases. Reading the germline V gene gives CDR1 SGHTA and CDR2 FQGNSA.

TCRbeta CDR3 regions were amplified from genomic DNA by means of the immunoSEQ Assay, a bias-controlled multiplex PCR. The authors' pipeline ran thus. The number of nucleated cells in each sample was estimated from the amplification of reference gene primers within the assay. To quantify the absolute abundance of each unique TCRbeta CDR3 rearrangement, sequence reads were collapsed and filtered. For each sample, productive Simpson clonality was calculated by taking the square root of Simpson's diversity index across productive rearrangements. This is the immuneACCESS table as TCRdb keeps it, with only in-frame sequences that have V and J called. A part of the clones is gone; compared with another copy, unresolved V genes explain less than half, and the rest is unexplained. V and J calls and clone size are those listed in that table; D and trimming were worked out from the DNA. This sample is represented by around 330,000 clones; 89% of them were singletons. The top ten clonotypes cover around 4.8% of the sample.

With respect to this clone: Its antigen target is currently unknown. Qualities for individual bases were not recorded, and no much larger clone is one base off.

The receptor was isolated from a man aged 55 to 70 who had recovered from COVID-19. Sequencing used PBMCs or T cells enriched from blood (not recorded which). The chain joins TRBV7-2 to TRBJ2-1; the junction holds 8 bases that match TRBD2. In nucleotide form, the sequence is TGTGCCAGCAGCCTCGGGAGGGTGGGGAACGAGCAGTTCTTC. Translation gives CASSLGRVGNEQFF.